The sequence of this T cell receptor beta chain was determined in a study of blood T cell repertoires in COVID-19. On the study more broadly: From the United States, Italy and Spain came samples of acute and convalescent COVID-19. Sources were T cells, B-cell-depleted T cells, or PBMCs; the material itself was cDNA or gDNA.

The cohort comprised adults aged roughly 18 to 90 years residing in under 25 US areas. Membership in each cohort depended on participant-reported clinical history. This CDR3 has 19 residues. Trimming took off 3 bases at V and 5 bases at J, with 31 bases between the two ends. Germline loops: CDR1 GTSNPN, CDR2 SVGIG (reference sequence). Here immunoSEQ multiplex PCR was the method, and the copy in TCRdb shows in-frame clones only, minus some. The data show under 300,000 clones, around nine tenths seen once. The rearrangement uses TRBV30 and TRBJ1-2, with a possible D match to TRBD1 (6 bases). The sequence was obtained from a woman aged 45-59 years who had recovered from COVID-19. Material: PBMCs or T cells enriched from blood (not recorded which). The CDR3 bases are TGTGCCTGGAGCGCATTACGGGGCAGGGGTGAATCGTTTCGGTATGGCTACACCTTC. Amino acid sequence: CAWSALRGRGESFRYGYTF. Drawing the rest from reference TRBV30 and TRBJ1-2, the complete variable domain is SQTIHQWPATLVQPVGSPLSLECTVEGTSNPNLYWYRQAAGRGLQLLFYSVGIGQISSEVPQNLSASRPQDRQFILSSKKLLLSDSGFYLCAWSALRGRGESFRYGYTFGSGTRLTVV.